The rows below give T cell receptor beta chains drawn from one sample of a study of T cell responses to AZD1222 COVID-19 vaccine. The protocol was immunoSEQ multiplex PCR, while the TCRdb copy is restricted to in-frame clones and leaves out a portion. The repertoire holds roughly 180,000 clones, with 80% to 95% as singletons. Sequencing used peripheral blood, obtained 28 days after the second AZD1222 dose. The receptors were gathered from an adult who received the AZD1222 COVID-19 vaccine. Each CDR3 is given with its conserved first and last residue. The D gene is left open where the match is weak. Only part of the rows carry a size: once, few, many, or a class if the clone is expanded.

TRBV10-3	.	TRBJ1-1	.	TGTGCCATCAGGTTACAGGGAGTGAACACTGAAGCTTTCTTT	CAIRLQGVNTEAFF
TRBV7-2	.	TRBJ1-4	.	TGTGCCAGCAGCGTACAGGTTTTTGAAAAACTGTTTTTT	CASSVQVFEKLFF
TRBV5-1	.	TRBJ1-1	.	TGCGCCAGCAGCTTGGGACAGATGAACACTGAAGCTTTCTTT	CASSLGQMNTEAFF
TRBV5-4	.	TRBJ2-7	.	TGTGCCAGCAGCTCTGCCTACGAGCAGTACTTC	CASSSAYEQYF
TRBV6-5	TRBD1	TRBJ2-1	.	TGTGCCAGCAAATCGCAGACAGGGAGAGGGGATGAGCAGTTCTTC	CASKSQTGRGDEQFF
TRBV28	.	TRBJ1-5	once	TGTGCCAGCAGTTTACTCCACGAGGGAATCGGACAGCCCCAGCATTTT	CASSLLHEGIGQPQHF
TRBV4-1	TRBD1	TRBJ1-5	.	TGCGCCAGCAGCCAAGATCCGCCGGGACAGGGAAGTAATCAGCCCCAGCATTTT	CASSQDPPGQGSNQPQHF
TRBV11-2	TRBD1	TRBJ2-7	.	TGTGCCAGCAGCCAAAAGGGACAGGGGAACGAGCAGTACTTC	CASSQKGQGNEQYF
TRBV5-1	.	TRBJ1-2	.	TGCGCCAGCAGCTTGGTAGACTTCTATGGCTACACCTTC	CASSLVDFYGYTF
TRBV28	.	TRBJ2-7	.	TGTGCCAGCAGTTCCGCTATTTTGGGAGTCCCGGACCCCTACGAGCAGTACTTC	CASSSAILGVPDPYEQYF
TRBV7-9	.	TRBJ2-2	.	TGTGCCAGCAGTTTATTGGGGGAGCTGTTTTTT	CASSLLGELFF
TRBV27	.	TRBJ1-1	once	TGTGCCAGCAGTCGTGCCGGGGTTCTGGCTGAAGCTTTCTTT	CASSRAGVLAEAFF
TRBV27	.	TRBJ1-5	.	TGTGCCAGCAGTTCCTGGGGCCGTGCAGTCGGTCAGCCCCAGCATTTT	CASSSWGRAVGQPQHF
TRBV7-5	.	TRBJ2-7	.	TGTGCCACCCGCCCGGTGGATCACTACGAGCAGTACTTC	CATRPVDHYEQYF
TRBV2	.	TRBJ2-2	.	TGTGCCAGCAGTTTAGCGGCGAACACCGGGGAGCTGTTTTTT	CASSLAANTGELFF
TRBV6-5	TRBD1	TRBJ1-5	.	TGTGCCAGCAGTCCTAACAGGGGCATCAATCAGCCCCAGCATTTT	CASSPNRGINQPQHF
TRBV28	.	TRBJ2-7	.	TGTGCCAGCCTGCGGCTGAATCCCTACGAGCAGTACTTC	CASLRLNPYEQYF